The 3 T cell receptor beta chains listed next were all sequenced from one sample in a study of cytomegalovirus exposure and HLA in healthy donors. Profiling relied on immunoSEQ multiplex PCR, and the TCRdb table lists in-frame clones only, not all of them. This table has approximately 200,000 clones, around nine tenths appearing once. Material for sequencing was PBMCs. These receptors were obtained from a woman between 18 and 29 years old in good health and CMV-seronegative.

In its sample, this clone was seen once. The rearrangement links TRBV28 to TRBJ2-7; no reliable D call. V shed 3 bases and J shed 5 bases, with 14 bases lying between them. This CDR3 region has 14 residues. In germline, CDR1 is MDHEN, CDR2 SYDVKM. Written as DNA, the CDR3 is TGTGCCAGCAGTTTGGGCAGGTCCCAAGACGAGCAGTACTTC. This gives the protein CASSLGRSQDEQYF.

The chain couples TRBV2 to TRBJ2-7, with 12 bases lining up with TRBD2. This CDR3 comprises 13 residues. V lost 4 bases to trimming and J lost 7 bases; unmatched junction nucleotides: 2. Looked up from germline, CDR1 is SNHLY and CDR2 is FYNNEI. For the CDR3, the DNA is TGTGCCAGCAGTGGACTAGCGGGAGTTGAGCAGTACTTC. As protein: CASSGLAGVEQYF.

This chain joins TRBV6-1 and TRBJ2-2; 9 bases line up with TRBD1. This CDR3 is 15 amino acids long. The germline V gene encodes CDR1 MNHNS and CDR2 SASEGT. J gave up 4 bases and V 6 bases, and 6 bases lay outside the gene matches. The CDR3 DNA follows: TGTGCCAGCAGCAAGACAGGGGGTGGCACCGGGGAGCTGTTTTTT. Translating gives CASSKTGGGTGELFF.